One and the same sample provided the 3 T cell receptor beta chains below, sequenced in a study of CD8+ T cells in alopecia areata. Following RNA extraction, reverse transcription yielded cDNA that acted as the sequencing template. TCRdb's table, derived via immunoSEQ multiplex PCR, lists solely in-frame clones and lacks some. The data hold roughly 150,000 clones, with about three fifths observed a single time. Input material: CD4+ T cells sorted from blood. The origin of the receptors is a human donor in good health.

The sample holds a few counts of this clone. The CDR3 region has the DNA TGTGCCAGCGGAGACTTGAGGTACACTGAAGCTTTCTTT. It translates to CASGDLRYTEAFF. The V gene is TRBV28, the J gene TRBJ1-1; D call uncertain. Germline V gene lookup returns CDR1 MDHEN and CDR2 SYDVKM. The V gene lost 8 bases and the J gene lost 3 bases, with 13 bases spanning the gap. The CDR3 has 13 residues. Variable domain in full (rest from reference TRBV28 and TRBJ1-1): DVKVTQSSRYLVKRTGEKVFLECVQDMDHENMFWYRQDPGLGLRLIYFSYDVKMKEKGDIPEGYSVSREKKERFSLILESASTNQTSMYLCASGDLRYTEAFFGQGTRLTVV.

This clone was found a few times. The chain joins TRBV5-1 to TRBJ2-7, with a possible D match to TRBD2 (5 bases). From germline, CDR1 is SGHRS and CDR2 YFSETQ. V lost 0 bases, J lost 0 bases, and 16 bases lay in between. This CDR3 has 17 amino acids. The CDR3 loop reads CASSLGLAEMTSYEQYF. The DNA of the CDR3 is TGCGCCAGCAGCTTGGGGCTAGCTGAAATGACCTCCTACGAGCAGTACTTC. Full variable domain (rest looked up from reference TRBV5-1 and TRBJ2-7): KAGVTQTPRYLIKTRGQQVTLSCSPISGHRSVSWYQQTPGQGLQFLFEYFSETQRNKGNFPGRFSGRQFSNSRSEMNVSTLELGDSALYLCASSLGLAEMTSYEQYFGPGTRLTVT.

This chain connects TRBV10-3 to TRBJ2-1; 9 bases align to TRBD1. The CDR3 extends over 14 amino acids. Germline V CDR1 and CDR2: ENHRY, SYGVKD. After removal of 10 bases from V and 6 bases from J, the junction contained 10 bases not matched to a gene. The CDR3 loop is CASRGTGKSNEQFF. The CDR3 nucleotides read TGTGCCAGCCGAGGGACAGGGAAATCCAATGAGCAGTTCTTC.